A selection of T cell receptor beta chains follows, all from one sample in a study of identical twins. TCRdb used MiXCR to reprocess the 5' RACE reads, holding one entry per CDR3 protein. The profile shows 540,000 or so distinct CDR3 sequences, approximately 20% of them singletons. The same sample was also studied in work on yellow fever vaccine responses in identical twins.

The sequencing sample was made of CD4+ T cells sorted from blood. These receptors all come from a woman younger than 30 in good health. Each CDR3 is given without its conserved first and last residue. D genes are given only for firm matches. Clone size, where shown, is once, few, many, or a class for clones that have expanded.

TRBV11-2	NA	NA	ASSSWTSRTDTQY
TRBV20-1	TRBD1	few	SAIGGVQQPQH
TRBV5-1	TRBD1	many	ASSFGTGGMNTEAF
TRBV19	NA	NA	ASRVGEGSGNTIY
TRBV5-1	TRBD2	NA	ASRELAGTEETQY
TRBV20-1	NA	NA	SAHRTEAGYGYT
TRBV7-2	NA	NA	ASTSMGANTDTQY
TRBV9	NA	NA	ASSVRDLDTQY
TRBV7-2	NA	NA	ASSSQGDWYNEQF
TRBV4-1	TRBD2	NA	ASSQGLAGLPSTDTQY
TRBV6-4	NA	NA	ASSDFGGHSTDTQY
TRBV20-1	TRBD2	NA	SGMGLAAYNEQF
TRBV6-5	NA	few	ASVSDEQF
TRBV28	NA	once	ASSAPARSEAF
TRBV7-9	TRBD2	NA	ASSFTSSGAKETQY
TRBV21-1	NA	NA	ASSKGGFGTRAF
TRBV12-3/TRBV12-4	NA	NA	ASSYSPGAGELF
TRBV12-3/TRBV12-4	NA	NA	ASSSPGRRGANVLT
TRBV5-5	TRBD2	NA	ASSLLGTSVEQF
TRBV11-3	TRBD1	few	ASSLGLQGAMDTQY
TRBV4-1	NA	NA	ASSQVVQGPTANQPQH
TRBV7-3	NA	NA	ASSLSVELGNTGELF
TRBV29-1	NA	NA	SVEVRAGTDTQY
TRBV12-3/TRBV12-4	NA	few	ASSFAGVAKNIQY
TRBV18	NA	NA	ASSPQGIYNEQF
TRBV4-2	NA	NA	ASSQAADEQF
TRBV9	TRBD1	few	ASSVVGTGSTEAF
TRBV5-1	TRBD2	once	ASSLAGLAGLTFSYEQY
TRBV20-1	NA	NA	SANGQRTGELF
TRBV27	TRBD2	NA	ASSFVTSATGELF
TRBV7-9	NA	NA	ASSLEGAQETQY
TRBV4-1	NA	NA	ASSQKLTGDRETQY
TRBV7-3	TRBD1	few	ASSPTGGENGAF
TRBV6-5	NA	NA	ASSSQGLNTEAF
TRBV25-1	NA	many	ASSDPRSGGLTDTQY
TRBV29-1	NA	NA	GSRGLETQY
TRBV24-1	TRBD1	few	ATSDPLGTGRETQY
TRBV7-3	NA	NA	ASSLNRDGELF
TRBV5-1	TRBD2	few	ASSLALGTRGAYNEQF
TRBV20-1	NA	NA	SAREPGRRPETQY
TRBV18	NA	few	ASSSFSARGGQPQH
TRBV7-8	TRBD1	NA	ASSGGQGGRETQY
TRBV5-1	TRBD1	NA	ASSVTGTGVIYEQF
TRBV29-1	NA	few	SVAGRNTEAF
TRBV28	NA	NA	ATNRQENTGELF
TRBV29-1	NA	NA	SADPYTGTEAF
TRBV20-1	TRBD1	few	SARDGDSYQPQH
TRBV6-5	NA	few	ASSYSRRWGAADTQY
TRBV10-3	TRBD2	NA	AIGGVSGGKVDTQY
TRBV20-1	NA	many	SAMKQGFNYEQY
TRBV2	NA	few	ASLGGYEQY
TRBV20-1	NA	few	SAPEAAATNEKLF
TRBV20-1	TRBD1	few	SASFTGETEAF
TRBV9	TRBD1	NA	ASSALTGVNTEAF
TRBV2	NA	many	ASSNTEAF